This TCR beta chain was sequenced in a study of control samples from healthy donors and cancer patients. Clones were read by immunoSEQ multiplex PCR, and TCRdb kept only the in-frame ones, dropping some. Among about 55,000 clones listed, 95% to 96% were seen once. The CDR3 loop spans 15 amino acids. V shed 4 bases and J shed 0 bases, with 10 bases lying between them. Per the germline V gene, CDR1 is SQVTM and CDR2 is ANQGSEA. The sample was blood. The chain links TRBV29-1 to TRBJ2-6; either TRBD1 or TRBD2 may supply D (5 bases each). This receptor was identified in a woman between 25 and 40 years old in good health. CDR3 amino acids: CSVGSGSSGANVLTF. The DNA of the CDR3 is TGCAGCGTTGGTTCAGGGAGCTCTGGGGCCAACGTCCTGACTTTC.